These 20 T cell receptor beta chains were sequenced from one sample in a study of blood T cell repertoires in COVID-19. The table came from immunoSEQ multiplex PCR; TCRdb's copy has only in-frame clones and leaves some out. This sample carries 15,000 to 20,000 clones, 85% to 95% of them seen once, and the ten largest clones take 5.7%. The sequenced material came from peripheral blood. Receptors were obtained from a human donor in a cohort sampled during active COVID-19.

The chain joins TRBV30 to TRBJ2-7; D is possibly TRBD1 (5 bases). This CDR3 has 13 residues. V was trimmed by 1 base and J by 2 bases, leaving 9 bases between them. CDR1 and CDR2 from the germline V gene are GTSNPN and SVGIG (reference sequence). For the CDR3, the DNA is TGTGCCTGGAGTGAGGGGATTGCCTACGAGCAGTACTTC. Protein sequence: CAWSEGIAYEQYF.

The chain is built from TRBV30 and TRBJ2-1; TRBD1 matches 10 bases. Germline V lookup: CDR1 GTSNPN, CDR2 SVGIG (reference sequence). This CDR3 has 16 amino acids. J lost 8 bases, V lost 3 bases, and 13 bases had no gene match. CDR3 nucleotides: TGTGCCTGGAGCGGGGGGGACAGGGGTCTTTTCTATGAGCAGTTCTTC. Encoded protein: CAWSGGDRGLFYEQFF.

V gene TRBV28 combines with J gene TRBJ2-7, with unresolved D. Germline V gene sequence: CDR1 MDHEN, CDR2 SYDVKM. Trimming shortened V by 5 bases and J by 2 bases, and 16 bases separated the two germline ends. CDR3 length: 15 amino acids. This chain's CDR3 is CASSQTTGLTYEQYF. The CDR3 DNA reads TGTGCCAGCAGTCAGACCACCGGGTTAACCTACGAGCAGTACTTC. Combining the CDR3 with reference TRBV28 and TRBJ2-7 gives the whole variable domain DVKVTQSSRYLVKRTGEKVFLECVQDMDHENMFWYRQDPGLGLRLIYFSYDVKMKEKGDIPEGYSVSREKKERFSLILESASTNQTSMYLCASSQTTGLTYEQYFGPGTRLTVT.

The chain links TRBV3-1 (or the pseudogene TRBV3-2) to TRBJ2-1; TRBD2 matches at 8 bases. The CDR3 covers 19 residues. V shed 2 bases and J 8 bases; nucleotides not matched to a gene: 20. Germline CDR1 LGHDT, CDR2 YNNKEL (reference sequence). DNA for the CDR3: TGTGCCAGCAGCCAAATTTCCGGGACTAGTTCTTCCTTACGCGATGAGCAGTTCTTC. It specifies CASSQISGTSSSLRDEQFF.

CDR3 in DNA: TGTGCCAGCAGGCTCGCAGGAGGCTATAATTCACCCCTCCACTTT. This sequence encodes CASRLAGGYNSPLHF. The V gene is TRBV7-2, the J gene TRBJ1-6; unclear D gene. Germline loops: CDR1 SGHTA, CDR2 FQGNSA. The CDR3 spans 15 residues. V lost 6 bases and J lost 3, with 12 bases in between.

The genes are TRBV14 and TRBJ1-3, with unresolved D. The CDR3 is 13 residues long. The germline CDR1 and CDR2 sequences are SGHDN and FVKESK. V lost 1 base and J 10 bases, leaving 11 bases between the germline ends. Here the CDR3 reads CASSQVMTPTIYF. The CDR3 DNA is TGTGCCAGCAGCCAAGTGATGACTCCGACCATATATTTT. Based on the CDR3 plus reference TRBV14 and TRBJ1-3, the full variable domain is EAGVTQFPSHSVIEKGQTVTLRCDPISGHDNLYWYRRVMGKEIKFLLHFVKESKQDESGMPNNRFLAERTGGTYSTLKVQPAELEDSGVYFCASSQVMTPTIYFGEGSWLTVV.

The V and J genes are TRBV7-6 and TRBJ2-3; 7 bases are a match to TRBD2. Unmatched junction bases numbered 9, after V lost 7 bases and J lost 5 bases. This CDR3 has 14 amino acids. Germline V gene lookup returns CDR1 SGHVS and CDR2 FNYEAQ. CDR3 bases: TGTGCCAGCACCAATAGCGGGTGGGAAGATACGCAGTATTTT. Its translation is CASTNSGWEDTQYF.

The V gene is TRBV13, the J gene TRBJ1-4, with a possible D match to TRBD1 (5 bases). CDR3 length: 16 residues. V was cut by 4 bases and J by 8 bases, with 20 bases left in between. The V gene's germline CDR1 is PRHDT and CDR2 FYEKMQ (reference sequence). The DNA for the CDR3 is TGTGCCAGCAGCTGGCAGACCCGGGGGGATGTAGAAAAACTGTTTTTT. It specifies CASSWQTRGDVEKLFF. Full variable domain (outside the CDR3, taken from reference TRBV13 and TRBJ1-4): AAGVIQSPRHLIKEKRETATLKCYPIPRHDTVYWYQQGPGQDPQFLISFYEKMQSDKGSIPDRFSAQQFSDYHSELNMSSLELGDSALYFCASSWQTRGDVEKLFFGSGTQLSVL.

This rearrangement joins TRBV5-1 to TRBJ2-7; TRBD1 agrees at 7 bases. The CDR3 extends over 15 amino acids. The V segment lost 4 bases and the J segment 0 bases; nucleotides outside the gene matches: 7. CDR1 and CDR2 from the germline V gene are SGHRS and YFSETQ. The CDR3 bases are TGCGCCAGCAGCCCCGGGACAGCGGACTCCTACGAGCAGTACTTC. Translated, it gives CASSPGTADSYEQYF.

V and J are TRBV27 and TRBJ1-2; no clear D gene. V lost 5 bases, J lost 3 bases, and 10 bases lay in between. This CDR3 spans 13 amino acids. Germline CDR1 MNHEY, CDR2 SMNVEV (reference sequence). CDR3 in DNA: TGTGCCAGCAGTGGCAGTAATCACTATGGCTACACCTTC. This sequence encodes CASSGSNHYGYTF.

The chain couples TRBV7-9 to TRBJ1-5; the match to TRBD1 covers 9 bases. Germline CDR1 reads SEHNR; CDR2 reads FQNEAQ (reference sequence). The length of the CDR3 is 17 residues. The V gene end was trimmed by 1 base and the J gene end by 3 bases; junction bases not matched to a gene: 7. The chain's CDR3 is CASSLVIRDRVNQPQHF. The CDR3 DNA sequence: TGTGCCAGCAGCTTAGTCATCCGGGACAGGGTCAATCAGCCCCAGCATTTT.

The V call is TRBV15, the J call TRBJ2-4, with 11 bases matching TRBD2. The CDR3 loop spans 16 amino acids. The V and J ends lost 1 base and 8 bases, in that order; junction bases with no gene match: 7. The germline gives CDR1 LNHNV, CDR2 YYDKDF (reference sequence). CDR3 loop: CATSRGLAGGRDIQYF. CDR3 bases: TGTGCCACCAGCAGAGGGCTAGCGGGAGGACGTGACATTCAGTACTTC. Filled out from reference TRBV15 and TRBJ2-4, the complete variable domain reads DAMVIQNPRYQVTQFGKPVTLSCSQTLNHNVMYWYQQKSSQAPKLLFHYYDKDFNNEADTPDNFQSRRPNTSFCFLDIRSPGLGDTAMYLCATSRGLAGGRDIQYFGAGTRLSVL.

The rearrangement uses TRBV28 and TRBJ2-1; 13 nucleotides line up with TRBD2. Per germline, CDR1 MDHEN and CDR2 SYDVKM. With 6 bases clipped from V and 6 bases from J, the junction kept 5 bases outside the gene matches. The CDR3 spans 15 residues. The CDR3 region has the DNA TGTGCCAGCAGCCCGGGACTAGCGGGATCCAATGAGCAGTTCTTC. Amino acid sequence: CASSPGLAGSNEQFF.

The CDR3 here is CASSVGEGYSPLHF. CDR3 DNA sequence: TGTGCCAGCAGCGTAGGGGAGGGTTATTCACCCCTCCACTTT. The chain is built from TRBV9 and TRBJ1-6; D remains ambiguous. Germline lookup yields CDR1 SGDLS and CDR2 YYNGEE. Trimming stripped 0 bases from V and 8 bases from J, with 9 bases between. The CDR3 has 14 residues.

The gene calls are TRBV21-1 and TRBJ1-3. TRBV21-1 is described as a pseudogene. The CDR3 contains 15 residues. CDR3 DNA sequence: TGTGCCAGCAGCAAAGCGACGGGAGCCAGAGGCACCATATATTTT. Translating gives CASSKATGARGTIYF.

The rearrangement links TRBV29-1 to TRBJ2-7; possibly TRBD1 for D (5 bases). Per the germline V gene, CDR1 is SQVTM and CDR2 is ANQGSEA. This CDR3 contains 14 residues. V gave up 1 base and J gave up 4 bases, with 14 bases separating them. CDR3 sequence reads: CSVEGRGGAYEQYF. The CDR3, as DNA: TGCAGCGTTGAAGGTAGGGGTGGGGCGTACGAGCAGTACTTC.

The rearrangement uses TRBV9 and TRBJ2-1; TRBD1 might be the D (6 bases). The CDR3 runs 18 residues. The germline V gene encodes CDR1 SGDLS and CDR2 YYNGEE. V shed 0 bases and J shed 6 bases, with 22 bases lying between them. CDR3 nucleotides: TGTGCCAGCAGCGTAGCTCTTGGGACAATCAATCCTATCAATGAGCAGTTCTTC. It translates to CASSVALGTINPINEQFF. The whole variable domain, remainder taken from reference TRBV9 and TRBJ2-1, is DSGVTQTPKHLITATGQRVTLRCSPRSGDLSVYWYQQSLDQGLQFLIQYYNGEERAKGNILERFSAQQFPDLHSELNLSSLELGDSALYFCASSVALGTINPINEQFFGPGTRLTVL.

This rearrangement joins TRBV18 to TRBJ1-5; D might be TRBD1 (5 bases). Trimming pared 4 bases from V and 2 bases from J, leaving 15 bases between. Germline lookup yields CDR1 KGHSH and CDR2 LQKENI. This CDR3 is built from 16 residues. CDR3 sequence (DNA): TGTGCCAGCTCACTAACCCTTCGGGGGGGCAATCAGCCCCAGCATTTT. Its protein product is CASSLTLRGGNQPQHF.

V usage is TRBV18 and J usage is TRBJ2-7; possible D gene TRBD1, 5 bases. The CDR3 has 13 residues. V lost 4 bases to trimming and J lost 12 bases, with 19 bases between them. Germline V gene lookup returns CDR1 KGHSH and CDR2 LQKENI. The DNA for the CDR3 is TGTGCCAGCTCACACAATTGGGCAAAGGGGCTGTACTTC. Protein: CASSHNWAKGLYF. Variable domain in full (rest from reference TRBV18 and TRBJ2-7): NAGVMQNPRHLVRRRGQEARLRCSPMKGHSHVYWYRQLPEEGLKFMVYLQKENIIDESGMPKERFSAEFPKEGPSILRIQQVVRGDSAAYFCASSHNWAKGLYFGPGTRLTVT.

The CDR3 spells CASSLGDFDEQFF. Here the CDR3 DNA reads TGTGCCAGCAGCTTGGGGGACTTCGATGAGCAGTTCTTC. The chain recombines TRBV5-4 with TRBJ2-1, with D perhaps TRBD2 (6 bases). There are 13 residues in the CDR3. Deletions cut 0 bases from V and 8 bases from J, with 9 bases between. The germline V gene has CDR1 SGHNT and CDR2 YYREEE (reference sequence).